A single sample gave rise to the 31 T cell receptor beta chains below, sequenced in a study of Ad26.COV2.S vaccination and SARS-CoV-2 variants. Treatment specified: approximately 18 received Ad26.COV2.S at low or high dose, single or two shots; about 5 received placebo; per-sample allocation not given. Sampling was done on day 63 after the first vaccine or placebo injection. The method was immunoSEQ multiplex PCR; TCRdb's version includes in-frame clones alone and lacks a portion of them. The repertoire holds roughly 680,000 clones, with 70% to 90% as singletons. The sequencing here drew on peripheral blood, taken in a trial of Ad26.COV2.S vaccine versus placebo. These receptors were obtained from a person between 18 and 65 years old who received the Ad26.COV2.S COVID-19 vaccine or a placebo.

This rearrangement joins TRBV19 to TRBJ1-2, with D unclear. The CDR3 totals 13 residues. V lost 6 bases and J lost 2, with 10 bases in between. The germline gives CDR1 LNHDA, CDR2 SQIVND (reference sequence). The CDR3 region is CASRLTVNYGYTF. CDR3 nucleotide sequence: TGTGCCAGTAGACTGACGGTGAACTATGGCTACACCTTC.

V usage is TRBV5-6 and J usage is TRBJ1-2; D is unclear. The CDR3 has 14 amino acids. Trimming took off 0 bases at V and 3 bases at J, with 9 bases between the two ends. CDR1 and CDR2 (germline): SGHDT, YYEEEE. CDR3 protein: CASSLGSVHYGYTF. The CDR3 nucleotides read TGTGCCAGCAGCTTGGGCAGCGTTCACTATGGCTACACCTTC.

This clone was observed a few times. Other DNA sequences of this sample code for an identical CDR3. The CDR3 sequence: CASSLTGAGGYTF. The CDR3 region has the DNA TGTGCCAGCAGTTTAACAGGGGCGGGAGGCTACACCTTC. This chain joins TRBV27 and TRBJ1-2; 7 nucleotides match TRBD1. CDR3 length: 13 amino acids. Germline V gives CDR1 MNHEY, CDR2 SMNVEV (reference sequence). Trimming took 2 bases from V and 8 from J; bases not matched to a gene: 5.

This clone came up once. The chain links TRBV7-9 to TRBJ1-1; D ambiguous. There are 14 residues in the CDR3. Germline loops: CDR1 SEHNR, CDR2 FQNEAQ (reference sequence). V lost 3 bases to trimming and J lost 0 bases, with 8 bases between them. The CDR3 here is CASSFGLLNTEAFF. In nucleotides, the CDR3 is TGTGCCAGCAGCTTTGGGCTCCTGAACACTGAAGCTTTCTTT.

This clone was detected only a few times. CDR3 loop: CASRARANTEAFF. The CDR3 DNA follows: TGCGCCAGCAGGGCCAGGGCGAACACTGAAGCTTTCTTT. The chain is built from TRBV10-1 and TRBJ1-1, with a weak D call TRBD1 (5 bases). V was trimmed by 6 bases and J by 1 base, leaving 9 bases between them. The V gene's germline CDR1 is WNHNN and CDR2 SYGVQD (reference sequence). The CDR3 length is 13 residues.

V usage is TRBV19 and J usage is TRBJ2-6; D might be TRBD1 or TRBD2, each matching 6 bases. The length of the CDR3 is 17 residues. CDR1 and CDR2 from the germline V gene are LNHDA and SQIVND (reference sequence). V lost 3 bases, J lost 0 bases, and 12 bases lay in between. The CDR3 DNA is TGTGCCAGTAGTATGGAAGAGGGGGGCTCTGGGGCCAACGTCCTGACTTTC. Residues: CASSMEEGGSGANVLTF.

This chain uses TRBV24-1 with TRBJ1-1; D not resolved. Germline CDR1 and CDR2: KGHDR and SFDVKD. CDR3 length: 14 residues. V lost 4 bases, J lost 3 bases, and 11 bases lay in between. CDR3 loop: CATSDPTSDTEAFF. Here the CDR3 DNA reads TGTGCCACCAGTGACCCCACCTCAGACACTGAAGCTTTCTTT.

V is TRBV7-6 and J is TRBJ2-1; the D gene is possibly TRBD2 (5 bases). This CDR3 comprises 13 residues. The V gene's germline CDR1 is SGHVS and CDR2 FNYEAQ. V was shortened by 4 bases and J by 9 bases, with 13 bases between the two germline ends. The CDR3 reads CASSSQLGLEQFF. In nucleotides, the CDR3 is TGTGCCAGCAGCTCTCAACTAGGACTTGAGCAGTTCTTC.

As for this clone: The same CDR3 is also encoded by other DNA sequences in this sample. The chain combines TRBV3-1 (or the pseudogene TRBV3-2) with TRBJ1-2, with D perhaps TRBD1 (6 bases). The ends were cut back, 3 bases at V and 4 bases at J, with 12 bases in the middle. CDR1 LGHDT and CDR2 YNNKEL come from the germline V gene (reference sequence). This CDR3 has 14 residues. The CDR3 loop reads CASSQDSKIYGYTF. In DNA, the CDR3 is TGTGCCAGCAGCCAGGACAGTAAGATCTATGGCTACACCTTC.

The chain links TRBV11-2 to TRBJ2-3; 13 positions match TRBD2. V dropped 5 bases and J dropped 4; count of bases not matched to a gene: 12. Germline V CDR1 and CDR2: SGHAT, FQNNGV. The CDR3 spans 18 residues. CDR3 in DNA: TGTGCCAGCAGCCCTCTCCCATCGACTAGCGGGAGGCCAGATACGCAGTATTTT. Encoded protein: CASSPLPSTSGRPDTQYF.

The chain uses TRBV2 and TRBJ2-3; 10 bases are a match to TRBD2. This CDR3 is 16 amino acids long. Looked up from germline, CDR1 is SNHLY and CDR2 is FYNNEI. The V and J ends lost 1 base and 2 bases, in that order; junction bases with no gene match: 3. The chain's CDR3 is CASSEELAGPTDTQYF. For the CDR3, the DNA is TGTGCCAGCAGTGAAGAACTAGCGGGGCCCACAGATACGCAGTATTTT.

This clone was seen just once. The CDR3, as DNA: TGTGCCAGCAGTTACGGTGTTATTGAAGCTTTCTTT. The encoded protein is CASSYGVIEAFF. This chain links TRBV2 with TRBJ1-1; D call uncertain. Germline CDR1 SNHLY, CDR2 FYNNEI. This CDR3 has 12 amino acids. V gave up 5 bases and J gave up 7 bases, with 11 bases separating them.

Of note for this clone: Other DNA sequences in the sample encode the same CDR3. CDR3 sequence (DNA): TGTGCCAGCAGCGGAACGGAGAAAAACATTCAGTACTTC. Encoded protein: CASSGTEKNIQYF. This sequence joins TRBV9 and TRBJ2-4; no firm D call. This CDR3 contains 13 residues. Germline V gives CDR1 SGDLS, CDR2 YYNGEE. V lost 3 bases to trimming and J lost 4 bases, with 8 bases between them.

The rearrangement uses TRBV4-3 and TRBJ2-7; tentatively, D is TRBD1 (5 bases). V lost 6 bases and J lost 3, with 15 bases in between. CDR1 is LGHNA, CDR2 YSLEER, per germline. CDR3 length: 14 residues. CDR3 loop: CASRLGLGNYEQYF. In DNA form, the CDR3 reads TGCGCCAGCAGACTGGGGCTAGGGAACTACGAGCAGTACTTC.

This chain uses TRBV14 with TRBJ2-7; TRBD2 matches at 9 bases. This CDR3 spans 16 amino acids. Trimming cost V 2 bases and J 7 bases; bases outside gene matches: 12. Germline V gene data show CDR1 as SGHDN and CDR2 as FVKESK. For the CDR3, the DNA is TGTGCCAGCAGCCAACCACCCCCTTGGCGGGGGGGGGAGCAGTACTTC. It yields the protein CASSQPPPWRGGEQYF.

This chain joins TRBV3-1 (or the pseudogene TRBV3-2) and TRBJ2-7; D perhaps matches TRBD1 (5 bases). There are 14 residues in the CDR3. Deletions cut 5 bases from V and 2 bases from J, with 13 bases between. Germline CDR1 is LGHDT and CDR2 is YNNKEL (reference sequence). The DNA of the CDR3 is TGTGCCAGCAGCAGCTTGGGGCGGACCTACGAGCAGTACTTC. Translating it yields CASSSLGRTYEQYF.

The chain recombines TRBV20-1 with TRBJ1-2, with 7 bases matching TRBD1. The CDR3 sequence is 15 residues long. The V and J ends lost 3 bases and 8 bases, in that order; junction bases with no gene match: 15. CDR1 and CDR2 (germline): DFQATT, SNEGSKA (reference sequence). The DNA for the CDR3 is TGCAGTGCTAGTCCGGTGGACAGGACCGGAAGGGGCTACACCTTC. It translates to CSASPVDRTGRGYTF.

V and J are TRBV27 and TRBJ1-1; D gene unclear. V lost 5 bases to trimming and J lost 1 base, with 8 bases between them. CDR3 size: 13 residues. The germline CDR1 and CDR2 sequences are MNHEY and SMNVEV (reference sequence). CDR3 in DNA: TGTGCCAGCAGTCGCCGCGGGAACACTGAAGCTTTCTTT. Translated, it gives CASSRRGNTEAFF.

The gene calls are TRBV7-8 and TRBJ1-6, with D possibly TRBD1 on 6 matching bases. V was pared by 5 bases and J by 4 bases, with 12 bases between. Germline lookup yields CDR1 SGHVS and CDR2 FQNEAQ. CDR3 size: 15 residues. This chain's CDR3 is CASSPGDSYNSPLHF. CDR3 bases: TGTGCCAGCAGCCCAGGGGACTCATATAATTCACCCCTCCACTTT.

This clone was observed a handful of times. The CDR3 reads CAWKLKLTPNTEAFF. CDR3 bases: TGTGCCTGGAAGCTGAAGTTAACTCCGAACACTGAAGCTTTCTTT. The chain employs TRBV30 and TRBJ1-1, with D unclear. This CDR3 has 15 amino acids. Trimming removed 4 bases at V and 1 base at J, with 16 bases between. Germline V gives CDR1 GTSNPN, CDR2 SVGIG (reference sequence).

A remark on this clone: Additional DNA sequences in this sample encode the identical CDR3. In nucleotides, the CDR3 is TGCGCCAGCAGCTCACAGGGGGGTCAAGAGACCCAGTACTTC. It encodes CASSSQGGQETQYF. The rearrangement joins TRBV5-1 to TRBJ2-5; 8 bases fit TRBD1. V dropped 3 bases and J dropped 2; count of bases not matched to a gene: 3. This CDR3 comprises 14 residues. From germline, CDR1 is SGHRS and CDR2 YFSETQ.

The CDR3 nucleotides are TGTGCCAGCAGAATAGCGGTTAACACCGGGGAGCTGTTTTTT. It specifies CASRIAVNTGELFF. This chain joins TRBV6-5 and TRBJ2-2; weak D call: TRBD2 (6 bases). Trimming shortened V by 6 bases and J by 2 bases, and 10 bases separated the two germline ends. CDR3 length: 14 residues. Germline V CDR1 and CDR2: MNHEY, SVGAGI.

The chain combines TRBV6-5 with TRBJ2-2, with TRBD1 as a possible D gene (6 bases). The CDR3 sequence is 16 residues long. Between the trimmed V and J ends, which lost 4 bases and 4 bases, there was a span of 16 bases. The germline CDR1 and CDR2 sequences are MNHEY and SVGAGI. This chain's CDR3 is CASSFGEGHLTGELFF. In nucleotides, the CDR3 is TGTGCCAGCAGTTTCGGCGAGGGACACCTCACCGGGGAGCTGTTTTTT.

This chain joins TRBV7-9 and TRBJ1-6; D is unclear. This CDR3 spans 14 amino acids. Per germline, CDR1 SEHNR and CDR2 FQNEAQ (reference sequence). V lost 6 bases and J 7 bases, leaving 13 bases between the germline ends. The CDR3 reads CASSLTPGNSPLHF. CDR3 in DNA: TGTGCCAGCAGTTTGACACCGGGCAATTCACCCCTCCACTTT.

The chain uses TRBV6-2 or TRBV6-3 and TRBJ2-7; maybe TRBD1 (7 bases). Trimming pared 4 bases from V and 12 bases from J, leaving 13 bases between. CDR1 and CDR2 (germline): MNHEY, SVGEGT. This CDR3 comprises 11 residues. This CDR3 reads CASSFQGGLYF. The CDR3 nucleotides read TGTGCCAGCAGTTTCCAGGGGGGCCTGTACTTC.

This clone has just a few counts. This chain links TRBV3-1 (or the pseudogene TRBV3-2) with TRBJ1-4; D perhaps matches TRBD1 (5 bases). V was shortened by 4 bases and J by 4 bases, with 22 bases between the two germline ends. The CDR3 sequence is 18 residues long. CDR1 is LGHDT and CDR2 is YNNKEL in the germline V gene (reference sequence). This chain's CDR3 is CASSRSSGGEGVNEKLFF. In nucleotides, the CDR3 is TGTGCCAGCAGCCGCTCTTCCGGGGGGGAGGGCGTTAATGAAAAACTGTTTTTT.

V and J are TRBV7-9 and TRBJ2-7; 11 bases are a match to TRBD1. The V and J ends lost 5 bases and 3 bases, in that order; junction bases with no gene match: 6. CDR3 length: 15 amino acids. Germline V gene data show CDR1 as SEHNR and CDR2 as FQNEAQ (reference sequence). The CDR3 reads CASSPPGTGGYEQYF. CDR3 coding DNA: TGTGCCAGCAGCCCCCCCGGGACAGGGGGCTACGAGCAGTACTTC. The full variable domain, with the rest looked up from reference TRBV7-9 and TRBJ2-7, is DTGVSQNPRHKITKRGQNVTFRCDPISEHNRLYWYRQTLGQGPEFLTYFQNEAQLEKSRLLSDRFSAERPKGSFSTLEIQRTEQGDSAMYLCASSPPGTGGYEQYFGPGTRLTVT.

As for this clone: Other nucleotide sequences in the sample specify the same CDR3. The DNA for the CDR3 is TGTGCCAGTAGTATAGCCAGCACCGGGGAGCTGTTTTTT. Amino acids: CASSIASTGELFF. The rearrangement joins TRBV19 to TRBJ2-2; D unresolved. Germline CDR1 is LNHDA and CDR2 is SQIVND (reference sequence). The CDR3 extends over 13 amino acids. Trimming cost V 1 base and J 4 bases, with 4 bases left between them.

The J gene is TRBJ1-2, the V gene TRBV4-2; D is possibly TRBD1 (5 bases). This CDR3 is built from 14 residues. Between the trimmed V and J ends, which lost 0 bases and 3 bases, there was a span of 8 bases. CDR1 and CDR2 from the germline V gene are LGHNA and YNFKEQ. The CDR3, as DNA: TGTGCCAGCAGCCAAGATGGCAGGGACTATGGCTACACCTTC. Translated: CASSQDGRDYGYTF.

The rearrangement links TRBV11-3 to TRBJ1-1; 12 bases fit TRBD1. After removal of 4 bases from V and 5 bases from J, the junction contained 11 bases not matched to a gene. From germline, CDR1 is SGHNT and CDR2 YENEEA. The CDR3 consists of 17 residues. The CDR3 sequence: CASSSTPGTGGRTEAFF. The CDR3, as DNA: TGTGCCAGCAGCTCTACCCCCGGGACAGGGGGCCGGACTGAAGCTTTCTTT.

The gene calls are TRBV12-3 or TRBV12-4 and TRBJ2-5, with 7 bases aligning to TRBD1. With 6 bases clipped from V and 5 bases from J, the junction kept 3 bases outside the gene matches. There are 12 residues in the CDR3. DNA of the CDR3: TGTGCCAGCAGGCCACAGGGGGAGACCCAGTACTTC. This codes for CASRPQGETQYF.